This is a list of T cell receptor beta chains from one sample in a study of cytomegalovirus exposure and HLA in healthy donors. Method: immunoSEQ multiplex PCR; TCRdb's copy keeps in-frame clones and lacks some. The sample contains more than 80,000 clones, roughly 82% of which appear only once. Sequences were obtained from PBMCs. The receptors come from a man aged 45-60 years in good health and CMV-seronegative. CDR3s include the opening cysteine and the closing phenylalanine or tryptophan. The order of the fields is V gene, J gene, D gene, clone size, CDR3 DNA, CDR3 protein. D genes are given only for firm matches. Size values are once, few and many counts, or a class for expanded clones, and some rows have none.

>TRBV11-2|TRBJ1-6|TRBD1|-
TGTGCCAGCAGCCCCCGACAGGGGGATAATTCACCCCTCCACTTT
CASSPRQGDNSPLHF
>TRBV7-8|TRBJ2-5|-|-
TGTGCCAGCAGCCCGGGGGTTAGGGAGACCCAGTACTTC
CASSPGVRETQYF
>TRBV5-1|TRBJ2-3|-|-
TGCGCCAGCAGCTCCCGACTAGGAGGGACAGATACGCAGTATTTT
CASSSRLGGTDTQYF
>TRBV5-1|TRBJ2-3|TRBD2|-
TGCGCCAGCAGCGGGAGACTAGCGGGTTCGATAGATACGCAGTATTTT
CASSGRLAGSIDTQYF
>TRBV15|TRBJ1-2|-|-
TGTGCCACCAGCAGAGATCTCAACTATGGCTACACCTTC
CATSRDLNYGYTF
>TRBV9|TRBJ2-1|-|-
TGTGCCAGCAGCGTAGTCGGCAGGAATGAGCAGTTCTTC
CASSVVGRNEQFF
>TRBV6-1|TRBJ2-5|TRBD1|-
TGTGCCAGCAGTGTCCAGACAGGGACCCAAGAGACCCAGTACTTC
CASSVQTGTQETQYF
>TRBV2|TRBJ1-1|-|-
TGTGCCAGCAGGGAGGTCACTGAAGCTTTCTTT
CASREVTEAFF
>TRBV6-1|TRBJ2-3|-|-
TGTGCCAGCAGTGAAATGGGGGCGGCCCTCACAGATACGCAGTATTTT
CASSEMGAALTDTQYF
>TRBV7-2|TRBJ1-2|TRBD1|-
TGTGCCAGCAGCCTCCGGACAGGTTTCGAAGCTAACTATGGCTACACCTTC
CASSLRTGFEANYGYTF
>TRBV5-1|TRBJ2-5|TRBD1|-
TGCGCCAGCAGCTTGGAGGGGGCCGGGCTGGAGACCCAGTACTTC
CASSLEGAGLETQYF
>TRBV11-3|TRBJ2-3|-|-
TGTGCCAGCAGCTCCCGGGACACAGATACGCAGTATTTT
CASSSRDTDTQYF
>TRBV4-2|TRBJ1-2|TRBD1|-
TGTGCCAGCAGCCAAGAAGTCCTTTTTCTACAGGGGTTTCATGGCTACACCTTC
CASSQEVLFLQGFHGYTF
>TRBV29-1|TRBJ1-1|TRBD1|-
TGCAGCGTTACAGGGGGCACCCAAAACACTGAAGCTTTCTTT
CSVTGGTQNTEAFF
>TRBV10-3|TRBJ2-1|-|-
TGTGCCATCAGTGAGTCGGGGAGTGGCGGGGCCCTCGATGAGCAGTTCTTC
CAISESGSGGALDEQFF
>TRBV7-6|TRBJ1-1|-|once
TGTGCCAGCAGCTCTGGGAGGGACACTGAAGCTTTCTTT
CASSSGRDTEAFF
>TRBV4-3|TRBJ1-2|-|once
TGCGCCAGCAGCCGGGACAAGGCTAACTATGGCTACACCTTC
CASSRDKANYGYTF
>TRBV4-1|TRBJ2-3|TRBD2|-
TGCGCCAGCAGCCAACGTCTAGCGGGGGCCTCCACAGATACGCAGTATTTT
CASSQRLAGASTDTQYF
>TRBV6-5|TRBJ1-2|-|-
TGTGCCAGCAGTTACTCGACACAGTTCAACTATGGCTACACCTTC
CASSYSTQFNYGYTF
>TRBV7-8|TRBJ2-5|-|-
TGTGCCAGCAGCGGACCACCGGGAACTTTAGAGACCCAGTACTTC
CASSGPPGTLETQYF
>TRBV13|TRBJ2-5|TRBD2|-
TGTGCCAGCAGCTTGCGGGGGGCCGGGGAGACCCAGTACTTC
CASSLRGAGETQYF
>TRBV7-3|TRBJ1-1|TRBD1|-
TGTGCCAGCAGCTTCACGCGGACAGGGAACACTGAAGCTTTCTTT
CASSFTRTGNTEAFF
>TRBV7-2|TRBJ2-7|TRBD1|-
TGTGCCAGCAGCGTGCCGACAGGGGGCCCCTACGAGCAGTACTTC
CASSVPTGGPYEQYF
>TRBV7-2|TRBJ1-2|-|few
TGTGCCAGCAGCCGTAGACCGGAGACCTATGGCTACACCTTC
CASSRRPETYGYTF
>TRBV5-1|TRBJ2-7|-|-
TGCGCCAGCACCCTTTCTCCCGGCGAGCAGTACTTC
CASTLSPGEQYF
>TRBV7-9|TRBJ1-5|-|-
TGTGCCAGCAGCTCGGAGGGGATGGTTCAGCCCCAGCATTTT
CASSSEGMVQPQHF
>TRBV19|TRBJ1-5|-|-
TGTGCCAGTAGTATCCGAGGATTTAGCAATCAGCCCCAGCATTTT
CASSIRGFSNQPQHF